This TCR beta chain was profiled in a study of shared clonotypes between healthy human individuals. The wider study: Each donor contributed plates that comprised three CD4 naive, three CD4 memory, two CD8 naive and one CD8 memory.

The naive CD8 subset, CD45RO-negative cells positively selected for CCR7, excluded terminally differentiated effector memory CD45RA+ cells. Produced via immunoSEQ multiplex PCR; TCRdb's table is partial and in-frame only. The sample lists about 2.1 million clones, approximately 94% occurring once. Germline CDR1 is MNHNS and CDR2 is SASEGT. V lost 1 base and J 11 bases, leaving 17 bases between the germline ends. The CDR3 extends over 14 amino acids. The sequence was obtained from a man aged 18 to 30 in good health. Some clones in this sample may be carry-over from other donors' samples. The V call is TRBV6-1, the J call TRBJ1-1; D unresolved. Material: naive CD8+ T cells from PBMCs. The CDR3 DNA sequence: TGTGCCAGCAGTGAAGGGGGAGTCACCTTGGGGGCTTTCTTT. Translated, it gives CASSEGGVTLGAFF.